The present T cell receptor beta chain was sequenced within a study of T cell changes during pregnancy in multiple sclerosis. Trimming removed 3 bases from V and 2 bases from J, with 12 bases in between. Germline loops: CDR1 MRHNA, CDR2 SNTAGT. The CDR3 is made up of 15 amino acids. Sequencing was performed with immunoSEQ multiplex PCR; in TCRdb, only in-frame clones are kept and a portion is missing. The table has about 120,000 clones, around 93% seen once; the top ten hold 6.2%. The sequence came from a female donor with multiple sclerosis, enrolled in a pregnancy study. The sequenced sample was peripheral blood, obtained before pregnancy. The V gene is TRBV6-4, the J gene TRBJ2-3, with TRBD2 as a possible D gene (6 bases). The CDR3 reads CASSENSGDTDTQYF. The CDR3 region has the DNA TGTGCCAGCAGTGAAAATAGCGGTGACACAGATACGCAGTATTTT.